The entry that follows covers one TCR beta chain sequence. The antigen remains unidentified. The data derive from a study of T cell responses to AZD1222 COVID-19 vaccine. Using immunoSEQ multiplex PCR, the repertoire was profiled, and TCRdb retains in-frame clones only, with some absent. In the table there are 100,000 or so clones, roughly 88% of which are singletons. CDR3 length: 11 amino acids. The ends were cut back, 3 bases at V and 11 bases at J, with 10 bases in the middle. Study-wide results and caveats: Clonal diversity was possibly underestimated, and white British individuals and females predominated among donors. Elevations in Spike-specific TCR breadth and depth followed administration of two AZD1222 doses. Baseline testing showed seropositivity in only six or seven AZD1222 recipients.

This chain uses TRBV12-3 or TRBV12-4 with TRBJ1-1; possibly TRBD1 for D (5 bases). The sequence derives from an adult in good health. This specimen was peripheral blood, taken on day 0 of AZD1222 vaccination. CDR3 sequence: CASSLRGRAFF. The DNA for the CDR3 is TGTGCCAGCAGTTTGAGGGGCAGGGCTTTCTTT.